A single sample gave rise to the 10 T cell receptor beta chains below, sequenced in a study of CD8 T cells in ankylosing spondylitis. TCRdb redid the calling of the 5' RACE reads with MiXCR, one entry per CDR3 protein. Found here are 300,000 to 400,000 distinct CDR3 sequences, 11% of them singletons; the top ten hold 8% to 9.5%. The specimen was blood, either unsorted or a sorted T cell fraction (not recorded which). The receptor source for this set is a female donor with ankylosing spondylitis or in good health (not recorded which).

This clonotype was detected many times. Written as DNA, the CDR3 is TGCGCCAGCAGCTTGATTAGTAACCCGACAGATACGCAGTATTTT. Its protein is CASSLISNPTDTQYF. The chain uses TRBV5-1 and TRBJ2-3; D gene ambiguous. Germline CDR1 and CDR2: SGHRS and YFSETQ. Trimming took off 1 base at V and 3 bases at J, with 12 bases between the two ends. The CDR3 is 15 amino acids.

This clonotype came up many times. The V call is TRBV10-3, the J call TRBJ2-2, with D possibly matching TRBD2 (6 bases). Trimming removed 7 bases from V and 5 bases from J, with 14 bases in between. In germline, CDR1 is ENHRY, CDR2 SYGVKD. The CDR3 is 14 residues long. The CDR3 nucleotides are TGTGCCATCAAGGGCGGGACGGTAACCGGGGAGCTGTTTTTT. Amino acids: CAIKGGTVTGELFF.

Many counts were recorded for this clonotype. The chain employs TRBV5-1 and TRBJ1-1, with D perhaps TRBD1 (5 bases). Trimming took off 0 bases at V and 11 bases at J, with 14 bases between the two ends. The CDR3 loop spans 13 amino acids. Looked up from germline, CDR1 is SGHRS and CDR2 is YFSETQ. The CDR3, as DNA: TGCGCCAGCAGCTTGGAAGGGGATAATCGGGCTTTCTTT. Encoded protein: CASSLEGDNRAFF.

This chain joins TRBV12-3 or TRBV12-4 and TRBJ1-2, with a weak D call TRBD1 (5 bases). V gave up 6 bases and J gave up 4 bases, with 21 bases separating them. CDR3 length equals 16 residues. This CDR3 reads CASSTNGRDGRYGYTF. The CDR3 coding sequence is TGTGCCAGCAGCACCAACGGTCGGGACGGACGCTATGGCTACACCTTC.

At least ten counts were recorded for this clonotype. This chain links TRBV20-1 with TRBJ2-1, with 11 bases lining up with TRBD2. The V and J ends lost 5 bases and 10 bases, in that order; junction bases with no gene match: 13. This CDR3 spans 15 amino acids. Germline values: CDR1 DFQATT, CDR2 SNEGSKA (reference sequence). DNA of the CDR3: TGCAGTGCTCCCCATAGCGGGAGGGCCATTTGGGAGCAGTTCTTC. Its translation: CSAPHSGRAIWEQFF.

This clonotype was observed many times. This chain links TRBV7-9 with TRBJ1-2, with D uncertain. Trimming removed 1 base from V and 7 bases from J, with 13 bases in between. Germline V gene lookup returns CDR1 SEHNR and CDR2 FQNEAQ (reference sequence). The CDR3 is 14 residues long. The CDR3 coding sequence is TGTGCCAGCAGCTTAGGACCCTTGGAGGGTGGCTACACCTTC. Translation: CASSLGPLEGGYTF.

This clonotype was seen ten or more times. The chain couples TRBV4-2 to TRBJ1-5; 7 nucleotides align to TRBD1. There are 15 residues in the CDR3. Trimming cost V 2 bases and J 4 bases; bases outside gene matches: 5. The germline V gene has CDR1 LGHNA and CDR2 YNFKEQ. Here the CDR3 reads CASSQSEGANQPQHF. CDR3 DNA: TGTGCCAGCAGCCAATCGGAGGGGGCAAATCAGCCCCAGCATTTT.

This clonotype was found a few times. The V call is TRBV28, the J call TRBJ1-1, with no clear D. The CDR3 contains 14 residues. The germline V and J ends were trimmed by 5 bases and 0 bases, with 10 bases remaining between them. Germline-derived CDR1 and CDR2 are MDHEN and SYDVKM. Here the CDR3 DNA reads TGTGCCAGCAGTGCTTTTAGGCTGAACACTGAAGCTTTCTTT. Translation: CASSAFRLNTEAFF.

This clonotype was counted ten times or more. The chain is built from TRBV5-1 and TRBJ2-7, with D perhaps matching TRBD1 (6 bases). Germline V gene data show CDR1 as SGHRS and CDR2 as YFSETQ. Trimming pared 0 bases from V and 3 bases from J, leaving 13 bases between. The CDR3 consists of 15 residues. CDR3 protein: CASSLEQGRYYEQYF. CDR3 DNA: TGCGCCAGCAGCTTGGAACAGGGTCGGTACTACGAGCAGTACTTC.

The CDR3 spells CASSLALGEVSNQPQHF. In nucleotides, the CDR3 is TGTGCCAGCAGTTTAGCGCTTGGGGAAGTGAGCAATCAGCCCCAGCATTTT. The chain is built from TRBV12-3 or TRBV12-4 and TRBJ1-5; no clear D gene. V was clipped by 0 bases and J by 1 base, with 13 bases between them. The CDR3 is 17 residues long.